These 30 T cell receptor beta chains were all obtained from the same sample, sequenced in a study of cytomegalovirus exposure and HLA in healthy donors. Measured with immunoSEQ multiplex PCR; TCRdb has only the in-frame clones, and not every one. The data contain some 140,000 clones, 84% of them singletons. The sample comprised PBMCs. These receptors all stem from a woman in her twenties or thirties in good health and CMV-seronegative.

The chain has TRBV2 and TRBJ2-3; D remains unclear. This CDR3 comprises 12 residues. Germline V gives CDR1 SNHLY, CDR2 FYNNEI. Trimming removed 4 bases at V and 7 bases at J, with 9 bases between. CDR3 protein: CASSVMTYTQYF. The CDR3 nucleotides are TGTGCCAGCAGTGTCATGACATATACGCAGTATTTT.

V is TRBV10-1 and J is TRBJ1-1; D unresolved. V gave up 0 bases and J gave up 1 base, with 9 bases separating them. CDR1 and CDR2 from the germline V gene are WNHNN and SYGVQD (reference sequence). The length of the CDR3 is 15 residues. CDR3 sequence: CASSESVRANTEAFF. DNA for the CDR3: TGCGCCAGCAGTGAGTCGGTTCGAGCGAACACTGAAGCTTTCTTT.

This chain links TRBV18 with TRBJ1-2; 7 positions agree with TRBD1. The CDR3 has 13 residues. J gave up 6 bases and V 2 bases, and 3 bases lay outside the gene matches. Germline V gene lookup returns CDR1 KGHSH and CDR2 LQKENI. CDR3 in amino acids: CASSPNRGDGYTF. The CDR3 nucleotides read TGTGCCAGCTCACCAAACAGGGGAGATGGCTACACCTTC.

The chain employs TRBV12-5 and TRBJ2-1; the D is unclear. CDR1 is LGHNT, CDR2 FRNRAP, per germline. V lost 6 bases, J lost 0 bases, and 15 bases lay in between. The CDR3 covers 16 residues. This CDR3 reads CASGPWAKSSYNEQFF. Here the CDR3 DNA reads TGTGCTAGTGGACCCTGGGCGAAGAGCTCCTACAATGAGCAGTTCTTC.

This chain joins TRBV2 and TRBJ1-3; D call uncertain. Between the trimmed V and J ends, which lost 8 bases and 0 bases, there was a span of 11 bases. In germline, CDR1 is SNHLY, CDR2 FYNNEI. CDR3 length: 14 residues. CDR3 sequence: CASGRASSGNTIYF. CDR3 bases: TGTGCCAGCGGGAGGGCCTCCTCTGGAAACACCATATATTTT. Full variable domain (rest looked up from reference TRBV2 and TRBJ1-3): EPEVTQTPSHQVTQMGQEVILRCVPISNHLYFYWYRQILGQKVEFLVSFYNNEISEKSEIFDDQFSVERPDGSNFTLKIRSTKLEDSAMYFCASGRASSGNTIYFGEGSWLTVV.

The chain combines TRBV6-1 with TRBJ2-3; 7 positions agree with TRBD1. Trimming took 7 bases from V and 2 from J; bases not matched to a gene: 6. The CDR3 is 14 residues long. CDR1 is MNHNS, CDR2 SASEGT, per germline. The CDR3 is CASTNRGTTDTQYF. CDR3 DNA sequence: TGTGCCAGCACCAACAGGGGTACCACAGATACGCAGTATTTT.

The V gene is TRBV18, the J gene TRBJ1-6; TRBD1 agrees at 9 bases. The CDR3 is made up of 19 amino acids. Germline CDR1 KGHSH, CDR2 LQKENI. V dropped 4 bases and J dropped 0; count of bases not matched to a gene: 10. CDR3 coding DNA: TGTGCCAGCTCACGAGAAATGACAGGGGGGAGCTCCTATAATTCACCCCTCCACTTT. It translates to CASSREMTGGSSYNSPLHF. The full variable domain, its missing parts supplied by reference TRBV18 and TRBJ1-6, is NAGVMQNPRHLVRRRGQEARLRCSPMKGHSHVYWYRQLPEEGLKFMVYLQKENIIDESGMPKERFSAEFPKEGPSILRIQQVVRGDSAAYFCASSREMTGGSSYNSPLHFGNGTRLTVT.

This clone was seen more than once but under ten times. The chain has TRBV12-5 and TRBJ1-2; the match to TRBD1 covers 11 bases. The CDR3 is made up of 15 amino acids. The germline V gene has CDR1 LGHNT and CDR2 FRNRAP. V lost 6 bases to trimming and J lost 8 bases; unmatched junction nucleotides: 11. The CDR3 loop reads CASGWDRGATGGYTF. In nucleotides, the CDR3 is TGTGCTAGTGGCTGGGACAGGGGGGCAACGGGAGGCTACACCTTC.

V usage is TRBV28 and J usage is TRBJ1-1; D possibly corresponds to TRBD1 (5 bases). The CDR3 totals 16 residues. Germline assignment: CDR1 MDHEN and CDR2 SYDVKM. The V and J ends lost 6 bases and 3 bases respectively, with 20 bases between them. CDR3 in amino acids: CASSPRGERDDTEAFF. The DNA of the CDR3 is TGTGCCAGCAGCCCTCGGGGGGAGAGGGATGACACTGAAGCTTTCTTT.

The chain recombines TRBV11-3 with TRBJ2-7, with 7 bases aligning to TRBD1. CDR3 length equals 15 residues. The trim removed 3 bases at V and 4 bases at J, leaving 9 bases unmatched. Germline lookup yields CDR1 SGHNT and CDR2 YENEEA. CDR3: CASSLYTGTVYEQYF. The CDR3 nucleotides are TGTGCCAGCAGCTTGTACACCGGGACAGTATACGAGCAGTACTTC.

The chain links TRBV5-1 to TRBJ1-4; tentatively, D is TRBD1 (5 bases). The length of the CDR3 is 14 residues. Germline CDR1 SGHRS, CDR2 YFSETQ. V lost 2 bases and J lost 7, with 12 bases in between. CDR3 amino acids: CASSFVQGGEKLFF. The CDR3 DNA is TGCGCCAGCAGCTTCGTCCAGGGAGGTGAAAAACTGTTTTTT.

The chain couples TRBV7-9 to TRBJ2-6; D is possibly TRBD1 (5 bases). Trimming removed 1 base at V and 0 bases at J, with 10 bases between. CDR1 is SEHNR, CDR2 FQNEAQ, per germline (reference sequence). This CDR3 comprises 17 residues. The CDR3 reads CASSLGGGDSGANVLTF. The CDR3 DNA follows: TGTGCCAGCAGCTTAGGGGGCGGAGACTCTGGGGCCAACGTCCTGACTTTC.

V is TRBV5-8 and J is TRBJ2-2, with 9 nucleotides matching TRBD1. The CDR3 runs 15 residues. V gave up 3 bases and J gave up 5 bases; unmatched junction bases: 5. The germline CDR1 and CDR2 sequences are SGHTS and YDEGEE. In DNA, the CDR3 is TGTGCCAGCAGCTCTAACAGGGGGCGGACCGGGGAGCTGTTTTTT. Protein: CASSSNRGRTGELFF.

This CDR3 is CASNMDRGNQPQHF. CDR3 nucleotides: TGTGCCAGTAATATGGACAGGGGGAATCAGCCCCAGCATTTT. The chain has TRBV19 and TRBJ1-5; 10 positions match TRBD1. Per the germline V gene, CDR1 is LNHDA and CDR2 is SQIVND (reference sequence). The CDR3 has 14 amino acids. Trimming at V came to 7 bases and at J to 4 bases, leaving 4 bases not matched to a gene.

The chain recombines TRBV19 with TRBJ2-6; D gene unclear. The CDR3 loop spans 15 amino acids. Trimming left V 8 bases short and J 0 bases short, with 11 bases between. From germline, CDR1 is LNHDA and CDR2 SQIVND (reference sequence). The CDR3 here is CASQDWSSGANVLTF. The CDR3 bases are TGTGCCAGTCAAGACTGGAGCTCTGGGGCCAACGTCCTGACTTTC.

The rearrangement uses TRBV27 and TRBJ2-3; D gene uncertain. The CDR3 contains 15 residues. The germline gives CDR1 MNHEY, CDR2 SMNVEV (reference sequence). V gave up 6 bases and J gave up 2 bases, with 15 bases separating them. CDR3 in amino acids: CASSPMSPVTDTQYF. Written as DNA, the CDR3 is TGTGCCAGCAGCCCCATGAGCCCCGTCACAGATACGCAGTATTTT.

This chain links TRBV5-1 with TRBJ2-3; 10 bases align to TRBD2. The CDR3 loop spans 16 amino acids. Germline V gene sequence: CDR1 SGHRS, CDR2 YFSETQ. The V gene end was trimmed by 5 bases and the J gene end by 3 bases; junction bases not matched to a gene: 9. CDR3 DNA sequence: TGCGCCAGCAGACAAGCCGGGACTAGCGTGACAGATACGCAGTATTTT. Encoded protein: CASRQAGTSVTDTQYF.

The rearrangement links TRBV6-1 to TRBJ1-5; D ambiguous. Trimming left V 2 bases short and J 4 bases short, with 15 bases between. Germline V CDR1 and CDR2: MNHNS, SASEGT. The CDR3 extends over 16 amino acids. The chain's CDR3 is CASSEPPVSFNQPQHF. CDR3 sequence (DNA): TGTGCCAGCAGTGAACCCCCCGTCTCGTTTAATCAGCCCCAGCATTTT.

This clone was picked up one time. This chain links TRBV10-3 with TRBJ2-1; TRBD2 matches 16 bases. This CDR3 has 16 amino acids. Germline lookup yields CDR1 ENHRY and CDR2 SYGVKD. Unmatched junction bases numbered 1, after V lost 6 bases and J lost 2 bases. Here the CDR3 reads CAISGTSGGAYNEQFF. The CDR3, as DNA: TGTGCCATCAGCGGGACTAGCGGGGGGGCCTACAATGAGCAGTTCTTC.

The chain combines TRBV2 with TRBJ2-5; TRBD2 matches 9 bases. The CDR3 consists of 15 residues. CDR1 SNHLY and CDR2 FYNNEI come from the germline V gene. Germline trimming cut 4 bases from V and 1 base from J; bases unmatched to any gene: 4. Here the CDR3 reads CASSAASGAQETQYF. The DNA of the CDR3 is TGTGCCAGCAGTGCGGCTAGCGGGGCCCAAGAGACCCAGTACTTC.

The chain uses TRBV9 and TRBJ1-5; D is unclear. Per the germline V gene, CDR1 is SGDLS and CDR2 is YYNGEE. There are 13 residues in the CDR3. Between the trimmed V and J ends, which lost 1 base and 5 bases, there was a span of 7 bases. The CDR3 loop reads CASSVNTDQPQHF. CDR3 bases: TGTGCCAGCAGCGTAAACACAGATCAGCCCCAGCATTTT.

The V call is TRBV9, the J call TRBJ2-1, with 7 positions matching TRBD1. With V trimmed by 0 bases and J by 7 bases, 4 bases remained unmatched. The V gene's germline CDR1 is SGDLS and CDR2 YYNGEE. The CDR3 is 14 residues long. The CDR3 coding sequence is TGTGCCAGCAGCGTAGTGACAGGGCCTAATGAGCAGTTCTTC. It codes for CASSVVTGPNEQFF.

A note on this clone: Within the sample, other DNA sequences also encode this same CDR3. This chain joins TRBV5-1 and TRBJ2-5; maybe TRBD2 (6 bases). This CDR3 comprises 14 residues. CDR1 and CDR2 (germline): SGHRS, YFSETQ. The V end was cut by 4 bases, the J end by 2 bases, with 12 bases between. CDR3 sequence (DNA): TGCGCCAGCAGCGCTGGCGGGGATCAAGAGACCCAGTACTTC. It is translated as CASSAGGDQETQYF. Full variable domain (missing parts from reference TRBV5-1 and TRBJ2-5): KAGVTQTPRYLIKTRGQQVTLSCSPISGHRSVSWYQQTPGQGLQFLFEYFSETQRNKGNFPGRFSGRQFSNSRSEMNVSTLELGDSALYLCASSAGGDQETQYFGPGTRLLVL.

The chain is built from TRBV5-1 and TRBJ1-6; TRBD1 might be the D (6 bases). Trimming removed 0 bases from V and 7 bases from J, with 11 bases in between. The CDR3 totals 15 residues. Germline lookup yields CDR1 SGHRS and CDR2 YFSETQ. This chain's CDR3 is CASSLEGVRNSPLHF. In DNA form, the CDR3 reads TGCGCCAGCAGCTTGGAGGGGGTAAGGAATTCACCCCTCCACTTT. The variable domain in full, completed from reference TRBV5-1 and TRBJ1-6, reads KAGVTQTPRYLIKTRGQQVTLSCSPISGHRSVSWYQQTPGQGLQFLFEYFSETQRNKGNFPGRFSGRQFSNSRSEMNVSTLELGDSALYLCASSLEGVRNSPLHFGNGTRLTVT.

The chain recombines TRBV27 with TRBJ2-3; 10 positions match TRBD1. CDR1 is MNHEY, CDR2 SMNVEV, per germline (reference sequence). The CDR3 runs 17 residues. V shed 5 bases, J shed 0 bases, and the junction held 8 bases outside the gene matches. The CDR3 here is CASSLATGGSSTDTQYF. CDR3 nucleotides: TGTGCCAGCAGTCTTGCGACAGGGGGCTCTAGCACAGATACGCAGTATTTT.

This clone was counted a few times. The rearrangement links TRBV18 to TRBJ2-7; no clear D. V was cut by 4 bases and J by 3 bases, with 7 bases left in between. The CDR3 covers 12 residues. Germline V gene data show CDR1 as KGHSH and CDR2 as LQKENI. CDR3 DNA: TGTGCCAGCTCACTATACAACTACGAGCAGTACTTC. Protein product: CASSLYNYEQYF.

The chain uses TRBV11-2 and TRBJ1-2; the D is unclear. Germline V gene sequence: CDR1 SGHAT, CDR2 FQNNGV. Trimming removed 5 bases from V and 4 bases from J, with 11 bases in between. The CDR3 totals 13 residues. The DNA for the CDR3 is TGTGCCAGCAGCCCCGGGTTGCGCTATGGCTACACCTTC. Its translation is CASSPGLRYGYTF.

The rearrangement joins TRBV5-4 to TRBJ1-6, with TRBD1 identical over 9 bases. The V gene end was trimmed by 4 bases and the J gene end by 9 bases; junction bases not matched to a gene: 5. Per germline, CDR1 SGHNT and CDR2 YYREEE (reference sequence). The length of the CDR3 is 14 residues. In DNA form, the CDR3 reads TGTGCCAGCAGCGGAGGGACAGGGAGTTCACCCCTCCACTTT. Translating it yields CASSGGTGSSPLHF. The whole variable domain, filled in from reference TRBV5-4 and TRBJ1-6, reads ETGVTQSPTHLIKTRGQQVTLRCSSQSGHNTVSWYQQALGQGPQFIFQYYREEENGRGNFPPRFSGLQFPNYSSELNVNALELDDSALYLCASSGGTGSSPLHFGNGTRLTVT.

This chain connects TRBV10-1 to TRBJ1-2; D possibly corresponds to TRBD1 (6 bases). The CDR3 sequence is 14 residues long. The germline V gene has CDR1 WNHNN and CDR2 SYGVQD (reference sequence). The V gene lost 11 bases and the J gene lost 0 bases, with 16 bases spanning the gap. CDR3 bases: TGCGCCCAGCGGGGGCGGGGGACTAACTATGGCTACACCTTC. Translating it yields CAQRGRGTNYGYTF.

V and J are TRBV9 and TRBJ2-6; D is undetermined. Per germline, CDR1 SGDLS and CDR2 YYNGEE. The CDR3 runs to 15 residues. V gave up 4 bases and J gave up 2 bases, with 10 bases separating them. The CDR3 region is CASSPYRAGANVLTF. Here the CDR3 DNA reads TGTGCCAGCAGCCCATATCGAGCTGGGGCCAACGTCCTGACTTTC.